This T cell receptor beta chain derives from a study of metastatic and nonmetastatic thyroid tumors (dated by TCRdb to between 2020 and 2021). Background on the whole study: The researchers compared repertoires between peripheral blood samples and tumor or nodule tissue samples from patients with malignant or benign thyroid disease.

Trimming costs V 7 bases and J 2 bases, and their ends lie 16 bases apart. CDR1 is given as SGHRS and CDR2 as YFSETQ, both from the germline V gene. The CDR3 measures 14 amino acids from cysteine to phenylalanine. Only the CDR3 region is kept as DNA, spanning 42 bases read in frame from base 1. This clone has a handful of counts. The target of this receptor is not known. No clone much larger than this one lies a single base away; base qualities are absent. Library preparation used PCR. For sequencing, an Illumina HiSeq 4000 was employed. High-throughput sequencing was used to profile the CDR3 region of the TCR beta-chain in every patient. The authors' analysis ran thus. CDR3 differences across clinicopathological groups were used to build a classifier for discriminating distant-metastatic papillary thyroid cancer patients. To measure repertoire diversity the researchers used the Shannon index, while the Morisita-Horn index served to gauge how similar the tumor and blood repertoires were. The raw public data were reprocessed by TCRdb itself: fastp quality trimming at Q25, MiXCR clonotype calling, in-frame beta chains only. The V and J calls, along with clone size, are taken from TCRdb and not from the paper's own processing. This sample lists roughly 58,000 clones; 4% to 5% were detected once. The ten largest clonotypes hold more than 20% of the sample.

No patient had received any treatment before thyroid surgery. Using T-cell receptor beta sequencing, the researchers looked back retrospectively at clinical samples from patients, gathered between about 2011 and 2018. Overall study outcomes, separate from this receptor: TCR beta diversity was reported as significantly higher in malignant tumors than in benign nodules, in both blood and tumor samples.

Rearrangement joined TRBV5-1 to TRBJ2-7, with the D assignment possibly TRBD1 or TRBD2, given 5 matching bases for each. Sequenced sample: blood. This clonotype was sampled from a female donor with papillary thyroid cancer or a benign thyroid nodule (not recorded which). Some clones in this sample may be carry-over from other donors' samples. The DNA sequence follows: TGCGCCAGCGTGGGGGTTATGGGTCCCTACGAGCAGTACTTC. Translated, it reads CASVGVMGPYEQYF. Outside the CDR3, residues come from the reference TRBV5-1 and TRBJ2-7 proteins, so the full variable domain is: KAGVTQTPRYLIKTRGQQVTLSCSPISGHRSVSWYQQTPGQGLQFLFEYFSETQRNKGNFPGRFSGRQFSNSRSEMNVSTLELGDSALYLCASVGVMGPYEQYFGPGTRLTVT.